This T cell receptor beta chain came from a study of regulatory T cells in long-lasting Graves disease. General study points: Under persistent disease, TRBV28, TRBJ1-2 and TRBJ2-5 were used preferentially.

V was clipped by 5 bases and J by 3 bases, with 8 bases between them. In germline, CDR1 is ENHRY, CDR2 SYGVKD. The CDR3 runs 13 residues. Time point in this sample: newly diagnosed GD, antithyroid drugs for less than 3 months. PBMC RNA served as the TCR library source. This clonotype was recorded many times. Antigen specificity is unknown. HTBI primers from iRepertoire and Arm-PCR of CDR3 regions yielded the TCR beta libraries. TCRdb re-called the multiplex PCR reads through MiXCR, storing one row per CDR3 protein. The profile shows 580,000 or so distinct CDR3 sequences, about 16% of them singletons. The sample also formed part of further work on T cells in Graves' hyperthyroidism and ophthalmopathy. That study adds: With a median lead of 6.5 months before onset, the model predicted ophthalmopathy.

This chain links TRBV10-3 with TRBJ1-5, with TRBD1 as a possible D gene (5 bases). The input for sequencing was peripheral blood mononuclear cells (PBMCs), taken at new diagnosis, from a patient treated with antithyroid drugs. The source is a man aged 18-30 years with Graves disease. This CDR3 is CAISRDYNQPQHF. In DNA, the CDR3 is TGTGCCATCAGTCGGGACTACAATCAGCCCCAGCATTTT.